The 28 T cell receptor beta chains presented below share a single source sample, sequenced in a study of a mutant IDH1 vaccine in newly diagnosed glioma. The antigens these receptors bind are not known. The protocol was immunoSEQ multiplex PCR, while the TCRdb copy is restricted to in-frame clones and leaves out a portion. This table has fewer than 90,000 clones, 84% appearing once. Documented time point: week 35, safety follow-up. Topical imiquimod was applied with each vaccine dose, which held 300 ug of mutant IDH1 20-mer peptide. The sequenced sample was PBMCs, obtained from a glioma patient whose treatment included an IDH1 peptide vaccine. The receptors stem from a man aged 18 to 30 with glioma.

The rearrangement links TRBV14 to TRBJ1-3; D is undetermined. The germline gives CDR1 SGHDN, CDR2 FVKESK. Deletions cut 3 bases from V and 11 bases from J, with 14 bases between. The CDR3 runs 13 residues. Here the CDR3 reads CASSHSGRTPIYF. CDR3 DNA: TGTGCCAGCAGCCACTCCGGACGTACCCCCATATATTTT.

The chain uses TRBV7-4 and TRBJ1-1; D not certain. Trimming shortened V by 4 bases and J by 1 base, and 7 bases separated the two germline ends. Germline loops: CDR1 SGHVT, CDR2 SQSDAQ. This CDR3 comprises 13 residues. The DNA of the CDR3 is TGTGCCAGCAGCTCTAACAGGAACACTGAAGCTTTCTTT. It translates to CASSSNRNTEAFF.

This clone was detected once. The genes are TRBV29-1 and TRBJ2-1; 12 positions agree with TRBD2. There are 17 residues in the CDR3. Trimming cost V 4 bases and J 4 bases; bases outside gene matches: 11. From germline, CDR1 is SQVTM and CDR2 ANQGSEA. CDR3 sequence: CSVGGTSGSLFYNEQFF. The DNA for the CDR3 is TGCAGCGTTGGAGGGACTAGCGGGTCCTTATTTTACAATGAGCAGTTCTTC.

V gene TRBV2 combines with J gene TRBJ1-1; 9 nucleotides agree with TRBD1. The CDR3 runs to 15 residues. The germline gives CDR1 SNHLY, CDR2 FYNNEI. The J segment lost 1 base and the V segment lost 5 bases, leaving 5 bases of the junction unmatched. The CDR3 DNA reads TGTGCCAGCAGTTATGGACAGGGGCGGAACACTGAAGCTTTCTTT. Translated: CASSYGQGRNTEAFF.

The CDR3 DNA reads as TGTGCCAGCAGTAACCTCGGACAGGTGTCTGGGGCCAACGTCCTGACTTTC. Amino acid sequence: CASSNLGQVSGANVLTF. This sequence joins TRBV2 and TRBJ2-6, with 7 bases matching TRBD1. CDR1 is SNHLY and CDR2 is FYNNEI in the germline V gene. J was trimmed by 1 base and V by 5 bases; bases with no gene match: 8. The CDR3 is 17 amino acids.

The chain carries TRBV7-9 and TRBJ1-2; no clear D gene. Trimming removed 4 bases at V and 4 bases at J, with 13 bases between. Germline loops: CDR1 SEHNR, CDR2 FQNEAQ (reference sequence). This CDR3 is 14 amino acids long. In DNA, the CDR3 is TGTGCCAGCAGCTATTCGACGGATATCTATGGCTACACCTTC. It specifies CASSYSTDIYGYTF.

The CDR3: CASSGGGTGALAQHF. DNA for the CDR3: TGTGCCAGCAGCGGCGGCGGGACTGGGGCTTTGGCCCAGCATTTT. V gene TRBV5-5 combines with J gene TRBJ1-5; possible D gene TRBD1, 5 bases. The CDR3 runs 15 residues. V was pared by 4 bases and J by 11 bases, with 22 bases between. Germline V CDR1 and CDR2: SGHKS, YYEKEE (reference sequence).

The chain is built from TRBV7-2 and TRBJ2-1, with 11 bases that match TRBD2. J gave up 15 bases and V 6 bases, and 7 bases lay outside the gene matches. Germline CDR1 and CDR2: SGHTA and FQGNSA. CDR3 length: 12 residues. Here the CDR3 DNA reads TGTGCCAGCAGTTCCTCTAGCGGGGGGCGGTTCTTC. Its protein product is CASSSSSGGRFF.

This sequence joins TRBV6-4 and TRBJ1-1; D not certain. The length of the CDR3 is 13 residues. The ends were cut back, 3 bases at V and 3 bases at J, with 8 bases in the middle. Per germline, CDR1 MRHNA and CDR2 SNTAGT. CDR3 coding DNA: TGTGCCAGCAGTGAGCAAGGAGACACTGAAGCTTTCTTT. This codes for CASSEQGDTEAFF.

This clone was observed once. The rearrangement joins TRBV12-5 to TRBJ2-7; D remains ambiguous. The germline V gene has CDR1 LGHNT and CDR2 FRNRAP. V dropped 3 bases and J dropped 6 bases, with 18 bases sitting between them. The CDR3 length is 15 residues. The CDR3 is CASGLVPNGFREQYF. The CDR3 DNA reads as TGTGCTAGTGGTTTAGTTCCCAACGGGTTTCGCGAGCAGTACTTC.

The chain is built from TRBV19 and TRBJ2-1; 9 bases are shared with TRBD2. Losses at the gene ends were 4 bases for V and 0 bases for J; bases not matched to a gene: 4. Germline CDR1 is LNHDA and CDR2 is SQIVND (reference sequence). This CDR3 region has 16 residues. The CDR3 DNA sequence: TGTGCCAGTAGTAGGCGGGGGGGGAGCTCCTACAATGAGCAGTTCTTC. This sequence encodes CASSRRGGSSYNEQFF.

This clone has only a few counts. This chain connects TRBV29-1 to TRBJ1-1, with D possibly matching TRBD1 (5 bases). CDR1 is SQVTM, CDR2 ANQGSEA, per germline. With 2 bases removed from V and 3 bases from J, the gap between germline ends came to 7 bases. The CDR3 contains 12 residues. As DNA, the CDR3 is TGCAGCGTTGAACAGGGAGACACTGAAGCTTTCTTT. Protein sequence: CSVEQGDTEAFF.

V usage is TRBV27 and J usage is TRBJ2-7; 9 nucleotides align to TRBD1. CDR3 length: 14 amino acids. Germline-derived CDR1 and CDR2 are MNHEY and SMNVEV (reference sequence). Trimming removed 3 bases from V and 4 bases from J; junction bases left unmatched: 4. The CDR3 is CASSFGTGLYEQYF. CDR3 in DNA: TGTGCCAGCAGTTTTGGGACAGGGCTTTACGAGCAGTACTTC.

The chain employs TRBV6-6 and TRBJ2-3; D is unresolved. CDR3 length: 14 residues. The V end was cut by 4 bases, the J end by 2 bases, with 10 bases between. Germline values: CDR1 MNHNY, CDR2 SVGAGI (reference sequence). The chain's CDR3 is CASSLDGDTDTQYF. The CDR3 coding sequence is TGTGCCAGCAGTTTGGACGGCGACACAGATACGCAGTATTTT.

This clone came up once. V usage is TRBV7-2 and J usage is TRBJ2-5, with D maybe TRBD2 (6 bases). Germline assignment: CDR1 SGHTA and CDR2 FQGNSA. The V gene lost 3 bases and the J gene lost 1 base, with 24 bases spanning the gap. This CDR3 has 19 amino acids. CDR3 loop: CASSLRTGGIGGFQETQYF. CDR3 DNA sequence: TGTGCCAGCAGCTTGCGGACTGGCGGGATTGGGGGATTCCAAGAGACCCAGTACTTC. Full variable domain (outside the CDR3, taken from reference TRBV7-2 and TRBJ2-5): GAGVSQSPSNKVTEKGKDVELRCDPISGHTALYWYRQSLGQGLEFLIYFQGNSAPDKSGLPSDRFSAERTGGSVSTLTIQRTQQEDSAVYLCASSLRTGGIGGFQETQYFGPGTRLLVL.

DNA of the CDR3: TGTGCCAGCAGATTCCTCTTAAGCTCCTACAATGAGCAGTTCTTC. As protein: CASRFLLSSYNEQFF. This sequence joins TRBV6-5 and TRBJ2-1; no reliable D call. The CDR3 is 15 amino acids. Per germline, CDR1 MNHEY and CDR2 SVGAGI. Trimming left V 6 bases short and J 0 bases short, with 12 bases between.

The V gene is TRBV7-8, the J gene TRBJ2-1; D call uncertain. Germline CDR1 SGHVS, CDR2 FQNEAQ. The CDR3 length is 16 residues. V gave up 1 base and J gave up 7 bases, with 17 bases separating them. The CDR3 loop is CASSLVSLVVRNEQFF. Here the CDR3 DNA reads TGTGCCAGCAGCTTAGTCTCTCTAGTCGTAAGGAATGAGCAGTTCTTC.

This CDR3 reads CASSLEGGAVTYEQYF. The CDR3 DNA sequence: TGTGCCAGCAGCTTAGAAGGGGGGGCGGTAACCTACGAGCAGTACTTC. The rearrangement uses TRBV7-9 and TRBJ2-7, with D possibly TRBD2 on 7 matching bases. CDR1 SEHNR and CDR2 FQNEAQ come from the germline V gene (reference sequence). The CDR3 sequence is 16 residues long. Deletions cut 1 base from V and 2 bases from J, with 15 bases between.

This clone was observed a handful of times. This chain links TRBV10-3 with TRBJ1-5, with TRBD1 as a possible D gene (5 bases). CDR3 length: 13 residues. The V end was cut by 4 bases, the J end by 5 bases, with 9 bases between. Germline CDR1 reads ENHRY; CDR2 reads SYGVKD. The CDR3 DNA reads as TGTGCCATCAGTGTGGGGGGGGATCAGCCCCAGCATTTT. Its translation: CAISVGGDQPQHF.

The rearrangement joins TRBV14 to TRBJ1-2, with D possibly matching TRBD1 (6 bases). This CDR3 comprises 16 residues. CDR1 and CDR2 (germline): SGHDN, FVKESK. With 3 bases removed from V and 2 bases from J, the gap between germline ends came to 16 bases. CDR3 nucleotides: TGTGCCAGCAGCCAGAGGGGGAGTTTCTTCAACTATGGCTACACCTTC. Protein product: CASSQRGSFFNYGYTF.

This chain connects TRBV29-1 to TRBJ1-1; TRBD1 matches 10 bases. V dropped 5 bases and J dropped 1; count of bases not matched to a gene: 4. Looked up from germline, CDR1 is SQVTM and CDR2 is ANQGSEA. This CDR3 has 14 residues. As DNA, the CDR3 is TGCAGCGTTAGACAGGGGGCAAGGAACACTGAAGCTTTCTTT. Protein sequence: CSVRQGARNTEAFF. The full variable domain, completed using reference TRBV29-1 and TRBJ1-1, is SAVISQKPSRDICQRGTSLTIQCQVDSQVTMMFWYRQQPGQSLTLIATANQGSEATYESGFVIDKFPISRPNLTFSTLTVSNMSPEDSSIYLCSVRQGARNTEAFFGQGTRLTVV.

The chain is built from TRBV15 and TRBJ2-1; TRBD2 is a possible D gene (6 bases). The CDR3 runs to 16 residues. Trimming took off 3 bases at V and 0 bases at J, with 12 bases between the two ends. The germline CDR1 and CDR2 sequences are LNHNV and YYDKDF (reference sequence). CDR3 sequence reads: CATSRLGGSSYNEQFF. As DNA, the CDR3 is TGTGCCACCAGCAGGCTCGGGGGTAGCTCCTACAATGAGCAGTTCTTC.

The V gene is TRBV6-5, the J gene TRBJ2-2; D is unresolved. Germline V CDR1 and CDR2: MNHEY, SVGAGI. V dropped 4 bases and J dropped 6 bases, with 9 bases sitting between them. The CDR3 runs to 13 residues. CDR3 nucleotides: TGTGCCAGCAGTTTACGTTTGTCCGGGGAGCTGTTTTTT. Its translation is CASSLRLSGELFF.

CDR3 in amino acids: CASSSRVSQAYSNQPQHF. The DNA of the CDR3 is TGTGCCAGCAGTTCCAGGGTCTCCCAAGCGTATAGCAATCAGCCCCAGCATTTT. This sequence joins TRBV5-6 and TRBJ1-5; tentatively, D is TRBD1 (5 bases). Germline loops: CDR1 SGHDT, CDR2 YYEEEE. V was pared by 5 bases and J by 0 bases, with 21 bases between. The CDR3 is made up of 18 amino acids.

V is TRBV5-4 and J is TRBJ2-5, with D perhaps being TRBD1 or TRBD2 (5 bases each). CDR1 and CDR2 (germline): SGHNT, YYREEE (reference sequence). CDR3 length equals 15 residues. Trimming stripped 4 bases from V and 5 bases from J, with 18 bases between. CDR3 in amino acids: CASSPGTEGLETQYF. DNA of the CDR3: TGTGCCAGCAGCCCAGGGACCGAGGGGTTGGAGACCCAGTACTTC.

V gene TRBV19 combines with J gene TRBJ1-2; 9 nucleotides align to TRBD1. J was trimmed by 5 bases and V by 5 bases; bases with no gene match: 9. Germline V gives CDR1 LNHDA, CDR2 SQIVND (reference sequence). This CDR3 contains 15 residues. CDR3 DNA sequence: TGTGCCAGTAGTGCCTCGGCGGGACAGGGATATGGCTACACCTTC. Its protein is CASSASAGQGYGYTF. Full variable domain (outside the CDR3, taken from reference TRBV19 and TRBJ1-2): DGGITQSPKYLFRKEGQNVTLSCEQNLNHDAMYWYRQDPGQGLRLIYYSQIVNDFQKGDIAEGYSVSREKKESFPLTVTSAQKNPTAFYLCASSASAGQGYGYTFGSGTRLTVV.

The rearrangement joins TRBV28 to TRBJ1-1; D perhaps matches TRBD1 (6 bases). Germline CDR1 and CDR2: MDHEN and SYDVKM. Between the trimmed V and J ends, which lost 6 bases and 2 bases, there was a span of 13 bases. The CDR3 loop spans 14 amino acids. CDR3 nucleotide sequence: TGTGCCAGCAGCCACCCGGACAGTAACACTGAAGCTTTCTTT. Its protein is CASSHPDSNTEAFF. Drawing the rest from reference TRBV28 and TRBJ1-1, the complete variable domain is DVKVTQSSRYLVKRTGEKVFLECVQDMDHENMFWYRQDPGLGLRLIYFSYDVKMKEKGDIPEGYSVSREKKERFSLILESASTNQTSMYLCASSHPDSNTEAFFGQGTRLTVV.

The chain recombines TRBV9 with TRBJ1-2; D remains ambiguous. Looked up from germline, CDR1 is SGDLS and CDR2 is YYNGEE. The V and J ends lost 1 base and 2 bases respectively, with 9 bases between them. The CDR3 runs to 14 residues. The DNA of the CDR3 is TGTGCCAGCAGCGTATCAGGAGACAACTATGGCTACACCTTC. Protein sequence: CASSVSGDNYGYTF.